One and the same sample provided the 14 T cell receptor beta chains below, sequenced in a study of T cell repertoires in aging, cancer and after chemotherapy. The template was genomic DNA from peripheral blood, not RNA. TRB rearrangements spanning V, D and J were amplified using mixed TRB-A/B primers. TCRdb fed the multiplex PCR reads into MiXCR, producing one record per CDR3 protein. The table lists several thousand distinct CDR3 sequences, less than 50% of them singletons. Material: blood. The origin of the receptors is a human donor in good health.

This clonotype showed up just once. The rearrangement links TRBV7-2 to TRBJ2-1; D not certain. Deletions cut 4 bases from V and 10 bases from J, with 11 bases between. In germline, CDR1 is SGHTA, CDR2 FQGNSA. This CDR3 has 12 residues. CDR3 nucleotide sequence: TGTGCCAGCAGCTCAGCCTCAATCGAGCAGTTCTTC. Protein sequence: CASSSASIEQFF.

The V call is TRBV7-9, the J call TRBJ2-5; either TRBD1 or TRBD2 may supply D (6 bases each). Germline values: CDR1 SEHNR, CDR2 FQNEAQ (reference sequence). The CDR3 is made up of 14 amino acids. Trimming stripped 1 base from V and 4 bases from J, with 10 bases between. The CDR3 nucleotides are TGTGCCAGCAGCTTAGGACTAGGGGGAGAGACCCAGTACTTC. It yields the protein CASSLGLGGETQYF.

This chain uses TRBV4-3 with TRBJ2-7; D not certain. Germline assignment: CDR1 LGHNA and CDR2 YSLEER. CDR3 size: 15 residues. V dropped 0 bases and J dropped 0 bases, with 9 bases sitting between them. CDR3 bases: TGCGCCAGCAGCCAAGATCGGACGGACTCCTACGAGCAGTACTTC. Its protein is CASSQDRTDSYEQYF.

There are a few counts of this clonotype. J is TRBJ1-1 and V is TRBV29-1; 7 bases align to TRBD1. The CDR3 runs to 12 residues. J gave up 0 bases and V 6 bases, and 1 base lay outside the gene matches. Germline lookup yields CDR1 SQVTM and CDR2 ANQGSEA. As DNA, the CDR3 is TGCAGCGTCGACAGGGTGAACACTGAAGCTTTCTTT. Encoded protein: CSVDRVNTEAFF.

The chain employs TRBV6-5 and TRBJ1-6; D ambiguous. The CDR3 covers 14 residues. V lost 3 bases and J lost 8, with 11 bases in between. CDR1 is MNHEY and CDR2 is SVGAGI in the germline V gene. This chain's CDR3 is CASSYRSPDSPLHF. CDR3 sequence (DNA): TGTGCCAGCAGTTATCGCTCTCCGGATTCACCCCTCCACTTT.

This clonotype is judged medium-sized (0.01 to 0.1%). The J gene is TRBJ2-5, the V gene TRBV19, with D tentatively TRBD1 (5 bases). This CDR3 is 13 amino acids long. Trimming took off 6 bases at V and 1 base at J, with 9 bases between the two ends. The V gene's germline CDR1 is LNHDA and CDR2 SQIVND (reference sequence). The CDR3 DNA is TGTGCCAGTAGCTGGGGCGGCCAAGAGACCCAGTACTTC. It encodes CASSWGGQETQYF.

V and J are TRBV18 and TRBJ2-1; 8 bases agree with TRBD2. The CDR3 runs 14 residues. The V gene's germline CDR1 is KGHSH and CDR2 LQKENI. V lost 6 bases to trimming and J lost 10 bases; unmatched junction nucleotides: 11. Here the CDR3 DNA reads TGTGCCAGCTCCCCCGGGACTAGGGGTGGGGAGCAGTTCTTC. Its protein is CASSPGTRGGEQFF.

The J gene is TRBJ1-5, the V gene TRBV6-5; D is undetermined. Looked up from germline, CDR1 is MNHEY and CDR2 is SVGAGI. This CDR3 comprises 13 residues. The V end lost 4 bases, the J end lost 0 bases, and 4 bases lay between the germline ends. CDR3 bases: TGTGCCAGCAGTTTAAATAGCAATCAGCCCCAGCATTTT. Residues: CASSLNSNQPQHF.

This clonotype is classed as medium-sized. This sequence joins TRBV27 and TRBJ2-2; 7 bases align to TRBD2. The CDR3 runs 13 residues. V lost 6 bases and J lost 6; bases outside the gene matches: 4. CDR1 is MNHEY and CDR2 is SMNVEV in the germline V gene (reference sequence). In DNA, the CDR3 is TGTGCCAGCAGCCCGGGGGGTGCCGGGGAGCTGTTTTTT. Residues: CASSPGGAGELFF.

This clonotype was found a few times. CDR3 residues: CASSLRDRRVYNEQFF. The DNA of the CDR3 is TGTGCCAGCAGCTTGAGAGACAGGCGGGTCTACAATGAGCAGTTCTTC. The chain has TRBV5-6 and TRBJ2-1; tentative D call: TRBD1 (6 bases). Germline lookup yields CDR1 SGHDT and CDR2 YYEEEE. Trimming pared 1 base from V and 3 bases from J, leaving 14 bases between. The CDR3 consists of 16 residues.

J is TRBJ2-2 and V is TRBV7-2; no reliable D call. The ends were cut back, 4 bases at V and 5 bases at J, with 5 bases in the middle. Germline CDR1 SGHTA, CDR2 FQGNSA. The CDR3 length is 12 residues. The CDR3 spells CASSSLTGELFF. CDR3 sequence (DNA): TGTGCCAGCAGCTCCTTGACCGGGGAGCTGTTTTTT.

The rearrangement links TRBV4-2 to TRBJ2-1; 11 bases agree with TRBD2. This CDR3 spans 17 amino acids. Germline trimming cut 0 bases from V and 4 bases from J; bases unmatched to any gene: 5. Germline CDR1 and CDR2: LGHNA and YNFKEQ. CDR3 nucleotide sequence: TGTGCCAGCAGCCAAGATATGACTAGCGGGGTTTACAATGAGCAGTTCTTC. Amino acids: CASSQDMTSGVYNEQFF.

This clonotype showed up just a few times. As DNA, the CDR3 is TGTGCCAGCAGCCTCACACAGGGGCGAGATACGCAGTATTTT. It translates to CASSLTQGRDTQYF. This chain connects TRBV6-5 to TRBJ2-3, with TRBD1 matching 7 bases. The CDR3 sequence is 14 residues long. Germline V gene data show CDR1 as MNHEY and CDR2 as SVGAGI. V shed 6 bases, J shed 5 bases, and the junction held 8 bases outside the gene matches.

This clonotype has more than one count but fewer than ten. This chain joins TRBV13 and TRBJ2-7, with 7 bases identical to TRBD1. This CDR3 has 17 residues. The V segment lost 1 base and the J segment 3 bases; nucleotides outside the gene matches: 12. CDR1 is PRHDT, CDR2 FYEKMQ, per germline (reference sequence). The CDR3 loop is CASSLAGQGESIYEQYF. For the CDR3, the DNA is TGTGCCAGCAGCTTAGCAGGGCAGGGGGAAAGTATCTACGAGCAGTACTTC.